The TCR beta chain under discussion was sequenced for a study of Ad26.COV2.S vaccination and SARS-CoV-2 variants. Broader study findings: Measurements of TCR breadth and depth may have given underestimates of the total T cell responses.

About this clone itself: No antigen is known for it.

This CDR3 contains 12 residues. The germline V gene encodes CDR1 MNHEY and CDR2 SVGEGT. V gave up 1 base and J gave up 7 bases, with 5 bases separating them. Data came from immunoSEQ multiplex PCR; TCRdb stores just in-frame clones and leaves some out. Seen here are some 350,000 clones, roughly nine tenths observed once, and the top ten hold around 4.2%. This sequence originates from a human donor who had recovered from COVID-19. Sequenced here: peripheral blood, sampled after recovery from COVID-19. The chain couples TRBV6-2 or TRBV6-3 to TRBJ2-1, with D unresolved. CDR3 region: CASSYLGNEQFF. The DNA for the CDR3 is TGTGCCAGCAGTTACTTGGGTAATGAGCAGTTCTTC.